Each of the 30 T cell receptor beta chains below was sequenced from the same sample in a study of blood T cells in healthy people across ages (dated by TCRdb to between 2014 and 2016). The library was built by means of 5' RACE. The sequencing machine was an Illumina HiSeq 2500. A second PCR of roughly 7 to 12 cycles was run with a J-beta primer mix and a sample-barcoded 5' primer. In-frame beta chains were kept once TCRdb had trimmed the public reads at Q25 with fastp and called clones with MiXCR. Rows are unified per CDR3 protein, each entry keeping the most common DNA and genes. This sample is represented by about 1.8 million distinct CDR3 sequences; 49% of them were singletons. The ten largest clonotypes hold around 2.1% of the sample. Sequencing was performed on blood. These receptors were collected from a woman between 40 and 50 years old in good health.

This chain connects TRBV20-1 to TRBJ1-2; D is uncertain. Per germline, CDR1 DFQATT and CDR2 SNEGSKA (reference sequence). V was cut by 6 bases and J by 4 bases, with 12 bases left in between. CDR3 length: 12 amino acids. DNA of the CDR3: TGCAGTGCGGAAAAGGGTGCCTATGGCTACACCTTC. Protein sequence: CSAEKGAYGYTF.

V gene TRBV4-3 combines with J gene TRBJ2-1; 12 positions agree with TRBD2. Unmatched junction bases numbered 13, after V lost 1 base and J lost 9 bases. The CDR3 runs 18 residues. Looked up from germline, CDR1 is LGHNA and CDR2 is YSLEER. The CDR3: CASSQARNLPGLAGEQFF. As DNA, the CDR3 is TGCGCCAGCAGCCAAGCGCGAAACCTGCCGGGACTAGCGGGTGAGCAGTTCTTC.

This chain uses TRBV11-3 with TRBJ2-3; 9 bases are a match to TRBD2. The V gene end was trimmed by 4 bases and the J gene end by 5 bases; junction bases not matched to a gene: 10. This CDR3 region has 16 residues. Germline CDR1 SGHNT, CDR2 YENEEA. CDR3 nucleotide sequence: TGTGCCAGCAGCTCTGTGGAGCGGGGGGAGCAAGATACGCAGTATTTT. It is translated as CASSSVERGEQDTQYF.

The rearrangement uses TRBV20-1 and TRBJ2-3; the match to TRBD1 covers 9 bases. Germline V gene data show CDR1 as DFQATT and CDR2 as SNEGSKA (reference sequence). V lost 1 base, J lost 9 bases, and 2 bases stayed unmatched. This CDR3 has 12 residues. The CDR3 loop is CSARAGTGTQYF. In DNA, the CDR3 is TGCAGTGCTAGAGCCGGGACAGGGACGCAGTATTTT.

About this clonotype itself: A read error may explain this, as a much larger clone is one base away. The V gene is TRBV4-3, the J gene TRBJ2-1, with 12 bases aligning to TRBD2. This CDR3 is built from 17 residues. The V gene's germline CDR1 is LGHNA and CDR2 YSLEER. J gave up 13 bases and V 0 bases, and 13 bases lay outside the gene matches. The CDR3 sequence: CASSQDWGLAGGETQFF. Here the CDR3 DNA reads TGCGCCAGCAGCCAAGATTGGGGACTAGCGGGCGGGGAGACCCAGTTCTTC.

This clonotype was observed a handful of times. The rearrangement links TRBV6-2 or TRBV6-3 to TRBJ2-1; D gene ambiguous. CDR3 length equals 11 residues. V was pared by 1 base and J by 9 bases, with 4 bases between. Germline-derived CDR1 and CDR2 are MNHEY and SVGEGT. The chain's CDR3 is CASSYLVEQFF. CDR3 DNA sequence: TGTGCCAGCAGTTACTTAGTTGAGCAGTTCTTC.

V is TRBV20-1 and J is TRBJ2-7, with 10 bases fitting TRBD2. The CDR3 length is 15 residues. With 2 bases clipped from V and 3 bases from J, the junction kept 7 bases outside the gene matches. CDR1 DFQATT and CDR2 SNEGSKA come from the germline V gene (reference sequence). Written as DNA, the CDR3 is TGCAGTGCTAGAAGACCCGGGACTAGCGACTACGAGCAGTACTTC. Translated: CSARRPGTSDYEQYF.

The chain uses TRBV6-1 and TRBJ2-5, with TRBD2 matching over 8 bases. J lost 3 bases, V lost 6 bases, and 12 bases had no gene match. Germline V gene data show CDR1 as MNHNS and CDR2 as SASEGT. CDR3 length equals 16 residues. CDR3 sequence (DNA): TGTGCCAGCAGCCCTTTCCTACTGGGACTAGAAGAGACCCAGTACTTC. This codes for CASSPFLLGLEETQYF.

This chain links TRBV20-1 with TRBJ2-1; 7 nucleotides agree with TRBD2. The CDR3 contains 14 residues. V lost 3 bases, J lost 9 bases, and 11 bases stayed unmatched. Germline CDR1 is DFQATT and CDR2 is SNEGSKA (reference sequence). CDR3 DNA: TGCAGTGCTAGCCTACTGAGACTAGCTTTTGAGCAGTTCTTC. Residues: CSASLLRLAFEQFF.

The J gene is TRBJ2-4, the V gene TRBV4-1; no clear D gene. Per germline, CDR1 MGHRA and CDR2 YSYEKL. V was shortened by 2 bases and J by 3 bases, with 8 bases between the two germline ends. This CDR3 region has 14 residues. The CDR3 DNA follows: TGCGCCAGCAGCCAACCCGTTAGCAAAAACATTCAGTACTTC. This sequence encodes CASSQPVSKNIQYF.

The chain is built from TRBV5-6 and TRBJ2-1; 8 bases match TRBD1. The DNA end is a closer match to TRBJ2-7, so the J assignment may be wrong. CDR3 size: 17 residues. The germline V gene has CDR1 SGHDT and CDR2 YYEEEE. CDR3 nucleotide sequence: TGTGCCAGCAGCCCAACCCGAGACAGGGGCTGGGACAATGAGCAGTACTTC. Residues: CASSPTRDRGWDNEQYF.

V is TRBV20-1 and J is TRBJ2-5, with D possibly matching TRBD1 (6 bases). The assigned J gene may be wrong: the sequence end matches TRBJ2-7 better. The germline gives CDR1 DFQATT, CDR2 SNEGSKA (reference sequence). The CDR3 is 14 amino acids. In DNA form, the CDR3 reads TGCAGTGCTAGGATGGGGACATTCGCCTACGAGCAGTACTTC. Protein sequence: CSARMGTFAYEQYF.

The chain joins TRBV20-1 to TRBJ1-2, with a tentative D call TRBD1 (5 bases). Germline V gene sequence: CDR1 DFQATT, CDR2 SNEGSKA (reference sequence). Trimming took off 0 bases at V and 5 bases at J, with 10 bases between the two ends. This CDR3 comprises 13 residues. CDR3 protein: CSAREEGFYGYTF. For the CDR3, the DNA is TGCAGTGCTAGAGAGGAGGGGTTTTATGGCTACACCTTC.

The chain has TRBV4-2 and TRBJ2-3; 10 nucleotides line up with TRBD2. Trimming removed 0 bases from V and 0 bases from J; junction bases left unmatched: 9. The CDR3 runs 19 residues. CDR1 and CDR2 (germline): LGHNA, YNFKEQ. The CDR3 is CASSQDHTSGTSSTDTQYF. As DNA, the CDR3 is TGTGCCAGCAGCCAAGATCATACTAGCGGGACGTCTAGCACAGATACGCAGTATTTT.

CDR3 protein: CSAAKTGGDYGYTF. In DNA, the CDR3 is TGCAGTGCGGCGAAGACAGGGGGTGACTATGGCTACACCTTC. The rearrangement joins TRBV20-1 to TRBJ1-2; 9 nucleotides match TRBD1. V was clipped by 6 bases and J by 3 bases; unmatched bases: 8. The CDR3 length is 14 residues. CDR1 DFQATT and CDR2 SNEGSKA come from the germline V gene (reference sequence).

This clonotype was counted only a few times. The gene calls are TRBV2 and TRBJ2-7, with 7 positions matching TRBD1. From germline, CDR1 is SNHLY and CDR2 FYNNEI. This CDR3 comprises 14 residues. J lost 4 bases, V lost 7 bases, and 10 bases had no gene match. In DNA form, the CDR3 reads TGTGCCAGCAAACGGGAAGCACAGGGGTACGAGCAGTACTTC. Translated: CASKREAQGYEQYF.

J is TRBJ2-7 and V is TRBV6-5; the D gene is possibly TRBD2 (6 bases). This CDR3 region has 15 residues. CDR1 and CDR2 (germline): MNHEY, SVGAGI. V was pared by 8 bases and J by 2 bases, with 19 bases between. The CDR3 protein is CASRTDTEGPYEQYF. The CDR3, as DNA: TGTGCCAGCCGCACTGACACGGAGGGACCCTACGAGCAGTACTTC.

The genes are TRBV19 and TRBJ2-5, with a tentative D call TRBD2 (5 bases). The J call may be faulty, since TRBJ2-7 better matches the DNA end. Germline V CDR1 and CDR2: LNHDA, SQIVND (reference sequence). The CDR3 spans 14 residues. Written as DNA, the CDR3 is TGTGCCAGTAGTATCTTGGGGAGCCTCTCCGAGCAGTACTTC. As protein: CASSILGSLSEQYF.

The chain combines TRBV29-1 with TRBJ2-5; the D gene is possibly TRBD1 (5 bases). The CDR3 is 15 residues long. The germline V gene encodes CDR1 SQVTM and CDR2 ANQGSEA. V lost 2 bases to trimming and J lost 11 bases, with 24 bases between them. The CDR3 sequence: CSVEKGSDRGNEQYF. For the CDR3, the DNA is TGCAGCGTTGAAAAGGGGTCGGATAGGGGCAATGAGCAGTACTTC.

The chain employs TRBV6-2 or TRBV6-3 and TRBJ2-6, with no clear D. The CDR3 consists of 19 residues. The V end was cut by 6 bases, the J end by 2 bases, with 23 bases between. Germline CDR1 MNHEY, CDR2 SVGEGT. This chain's CDR3 is CASRGSGPGPNTGANVLTF. CDR3 coding DNA: TGTGCCAGCAGGGGTTCTGGTCCCGGTCCTAATACTGGGGCCAACGTCCTGACTTTC.

V is TRBV12-3 or TRBV12-4 and J is TRBJ2-3; D not certain. The V and J ends lost 3 bases and 4 bases respectively, with 14 bases between them. The CDR3 has 15 residues. CDR3 amino acids: CASSFYSASPDTQYF. CDR3 DNA sequence: TGTGCCAGCAGTTTCTACTCCGCCAGCCCAGATACGCAGTATTTT.

On this clonotype: An end of the junction does not agree with germline; a read error may underlie this. The chain joins TRBV7-7 to TRBJ2-3; the match to TRBD1 covers 10 bases. Germline-derived CDR1 and CDR2 are SSHAT and FNYEAQ (reference sequence). The CDR3 sequence is 17 residues long. CDR3 region: CASSLSPPGQGIDTQYF. The CDR3 region has the DNA TGTGCTAGCAGCTTATCTCCCCCGGGACAGGGGATAGATACGCAGTATTTT.

This clonotype showed up just a few times. The J gene is TRBJ2-1, the V gene TRBV27; tentative D call: TRBD2 (7 bases). The CDR3 length is 16 residues. From germline, CDR1 is MNHEY and CDR2 SMNVEV (reference sequence). V shed 3 bases and J shed 8 bases, with 20 bases lying between them. For the CDR3, the DNA is TGTGCCAGCAGTTTTCGTAGGGGGGGACTTCGGGATGAGCAGTTCTTC. Protein sequence: CASSFRRGGLRDEQFF.

This clonotype was found many times. The J gene is TRBJ1-2, the V gene TRBV5-6; D ambiguous. CDR1 SGHDT and CDR2 YYEEEE come from the germline V gene. Trimming stripped 2 bases from V and 4 bases from J, with 6 bases between. The CDR3 is made up of 12 amino acids. In DNA form, the CDR3 reads TGTGCCAGCAGCTTAGAGGTCTATGGCTACACCTTC. Encoded protein: CASSLEVYGYTF.

This clonotype was picked up a small number of times. This chain joins TRBV7-3 and TRBJ2-3; D not resolved. Germline V gene lookup returns CDR1 SGHTA and CDR2 FQGTGA. V lost 5 bases to trimming and J lost 6 bases, with 12 bases between them. The length of the CDR3 is 13 residues. CDR3 sequence: CASSQNPSDTQYF. CDR3 nucleotides: TGTGCCAGCAGCCAGAACCCGTCCGATACGCAGTATTTT.

About this clonotype itself: Relative to the germline gene, one junction end is altered; a read error may explain this. V usage is TRBV28 and J usage is TRBJ1-2, with no clear D. The V gene's germline CDR1 is MDHEN and CDR2 SYDVKM. The CDR3 totals 13 residues. The CDR3 DNA sequence: TGTGCCAGCAGTACCCTGACGGACTATGGCTACACCTTT. Protein: CASSTLTDYGYTF.

The chain uses TRBV2 and TRBJ2-3; D gene ambiguous. Germline CDR1 reads SNHLY; CDR2 reads FYNNEI. Trimming removed 6 bases at V and 1 base at J, with 11 bases between. This CDR3 is 14 amino acids long. The CDR3 protein is CASRVRSGTDTQYF. The CDR3, as DNA: TGTGCCAGCAGAGTTCGGTCCGGCACAGATACGCAGTATTTT.

CDR3 loop: CASGLNGQQRGTEAFF. Here the CDR3 DNA reads TGTGCTAGTGGTTTGAACGGCCAACAGAGGGGCACTGAAGCTTTCTTT. This chain uses TRBV12-5 with TRBJ1-1; D is perhaps TRBD1 (5 bases). The V gene lost 2 bases and the J gene lost 4 bases, with 17 bases spanning the gap. The CDR3 totals 16 residues. CDR1 is LGHNT, CDR2 FRNRAP, per germline.

The chain has TRBV20-1 and TRBJ2-1; tentatively, D is TRBD1 or TRBD2 (6 bases each). CDR3 size: 16 residues. Trimming took off 6 bases at V and 0 bases at J, with 18 bases between the two ends. Germline assignment: CDR1 DFQATT and CDR2 SNEGSKA (reference sequence). The CDR3 spells CSAPRPGGRSYNEQFF. CDR3 coding DNA: TGCAGTGCCCCCCGGCCCGGGGGCCGCTCCTACAATGAGCAGTTCTTC.

As DNA, the CDR3 is TGTGCCAGCAGGTCTCCGGGACAGAGCTATGGCTACACCTTC. Its protein is CASRSPGQSYGYTF. V gene TRBV28 combines with J gene TRBJ1-2; 7 bases align to TRBD1. Germline CDR1 reads MDHEN; CDR2 reads SYDVKM. The CDR3 consists of 14 residues. Trimming removed 6 bases from V and 4 bases from J; junction bases left unmatched: 8.